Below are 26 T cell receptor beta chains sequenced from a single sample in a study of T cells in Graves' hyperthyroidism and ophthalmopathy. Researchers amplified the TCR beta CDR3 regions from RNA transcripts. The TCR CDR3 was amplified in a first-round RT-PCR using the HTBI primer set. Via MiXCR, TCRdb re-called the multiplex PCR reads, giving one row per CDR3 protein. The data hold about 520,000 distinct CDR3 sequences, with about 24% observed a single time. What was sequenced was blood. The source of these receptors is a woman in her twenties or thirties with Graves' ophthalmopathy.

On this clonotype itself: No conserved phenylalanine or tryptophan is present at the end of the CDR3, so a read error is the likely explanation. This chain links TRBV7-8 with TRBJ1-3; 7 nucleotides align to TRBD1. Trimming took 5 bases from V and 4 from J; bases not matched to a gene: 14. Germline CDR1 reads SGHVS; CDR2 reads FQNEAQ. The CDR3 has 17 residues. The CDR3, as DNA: TGTGCCAGCAGCGCCCCGGCACAGGGGAGGTTGGGAAACACCATATATCTT. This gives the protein CASSAPAQGRLGNTIYL.

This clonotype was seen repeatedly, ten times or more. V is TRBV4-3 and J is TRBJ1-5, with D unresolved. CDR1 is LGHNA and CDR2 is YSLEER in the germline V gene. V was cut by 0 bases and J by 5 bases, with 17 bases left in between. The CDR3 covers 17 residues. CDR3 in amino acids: CASSQDRTGGPHQPQHF. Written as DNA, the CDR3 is TGCGCCAGCAGCCAAGACAGGACGGGTGGACCTCATCAGCCCCAGCATTTT.

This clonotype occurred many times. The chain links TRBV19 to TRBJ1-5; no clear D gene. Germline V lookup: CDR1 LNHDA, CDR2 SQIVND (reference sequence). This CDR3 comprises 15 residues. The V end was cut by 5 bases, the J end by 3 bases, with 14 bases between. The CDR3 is CASSAPGGLNQPQHF. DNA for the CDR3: TGTGCCAGTAGTGCCCCGGGTGGGCTCAATCAGCCCCAGCATTTT.

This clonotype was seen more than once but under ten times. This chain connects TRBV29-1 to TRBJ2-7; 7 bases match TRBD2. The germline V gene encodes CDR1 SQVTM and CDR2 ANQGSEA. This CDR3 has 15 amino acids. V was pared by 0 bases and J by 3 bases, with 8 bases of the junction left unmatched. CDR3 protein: CSVEESGTTNYEQYF. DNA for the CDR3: TGCAGCGTTGAAGAATCCGGGACTACCAACTACGAGCAGTACTTC.

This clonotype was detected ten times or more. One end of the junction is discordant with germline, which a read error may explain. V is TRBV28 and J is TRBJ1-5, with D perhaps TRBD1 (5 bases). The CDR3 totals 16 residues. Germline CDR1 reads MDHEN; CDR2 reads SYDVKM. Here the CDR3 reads CTSSFIGVNSNQPQHF. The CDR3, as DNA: TGTACCAGCAGTTTTATAGGGGTCAATAGCAATCAGCCCCAGCATTTT. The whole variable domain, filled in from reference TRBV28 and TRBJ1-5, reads DVKVTQSSRYLVKRTGEKVFLECVQDMDHENMFWYRQDPGLGLRLIYFSYDVKMKEKGDIPEGYSVSREKKERFSLILESASTNQTSMYLCTSSFIGVNSNQPQHFGDGTRLSIL.

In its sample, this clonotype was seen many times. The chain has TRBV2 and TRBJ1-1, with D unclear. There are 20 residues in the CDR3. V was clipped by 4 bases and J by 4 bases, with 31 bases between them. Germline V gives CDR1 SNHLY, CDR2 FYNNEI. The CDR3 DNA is TGTGCCAGCAGTGGGATCCTCGGGGAGGGAGGGCAATTGCAAGGCACTGAAGCTTTCTTT. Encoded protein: CASSGILGEGGQLQGTEAFF. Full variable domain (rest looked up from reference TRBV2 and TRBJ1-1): EPEVTQTPSHQVTQMGQEVILRCVPISNHLYFYWYRQILGQKVEFLVSFYNNEISEKSEIFDDQFSVERPDGSNFTLKIRSTKLEDSAMYFCASSGILGEGGQLQGTEAFFGQGTRLTVV.

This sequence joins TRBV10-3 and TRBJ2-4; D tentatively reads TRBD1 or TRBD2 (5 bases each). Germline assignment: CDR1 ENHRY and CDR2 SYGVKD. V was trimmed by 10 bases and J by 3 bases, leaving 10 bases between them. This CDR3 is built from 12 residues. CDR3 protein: CASTGGKNIQYF. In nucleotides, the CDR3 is TGTGCCAGCACTGGGGGCAAAAACATTCAGTACTTC.

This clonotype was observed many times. The CDR3 DNA sequence: TGCGCCAGCAGCTCCCGGGACAGAGGCGGCTACACCTTC. Protein sequence: CASSSRDRGGYTF. This chain uses TRBV5-1 with TRBJ1-2, with 7 bases lining up with TRBD1. From germline, CDR1 is SGHRS and CDR2 YFSETQ. CDR3 length: 13 residues. With 3 bases clipped from V and 8 bases from J, the junction kept 7 bases outside the gene matches.

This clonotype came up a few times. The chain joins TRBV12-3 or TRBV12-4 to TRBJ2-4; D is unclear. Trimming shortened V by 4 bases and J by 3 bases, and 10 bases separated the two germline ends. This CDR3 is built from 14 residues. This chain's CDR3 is CASSSVHDKNIQYF. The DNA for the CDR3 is TGTGCCAGCAGTTCAGTACACGACAAAAACATTCAGTACTTC.

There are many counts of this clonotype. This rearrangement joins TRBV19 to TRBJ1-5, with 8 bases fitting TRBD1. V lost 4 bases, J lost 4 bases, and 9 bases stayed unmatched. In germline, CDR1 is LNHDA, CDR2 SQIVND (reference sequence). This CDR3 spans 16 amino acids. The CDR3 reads CASSTPRTGGNQPQHF. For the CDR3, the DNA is TGTGCCAGTAGTACCCCAAGAACAGGGGGAAATCAGCCCCAGCATTTT.

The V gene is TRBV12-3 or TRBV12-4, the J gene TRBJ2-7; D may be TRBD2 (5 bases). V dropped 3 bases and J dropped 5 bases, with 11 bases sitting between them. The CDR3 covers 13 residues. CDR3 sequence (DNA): TGTGCCAGCAGTTTTAGGGAGTTCAACGAGCAGTACTTC. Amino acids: CASSFREFNEQYF.

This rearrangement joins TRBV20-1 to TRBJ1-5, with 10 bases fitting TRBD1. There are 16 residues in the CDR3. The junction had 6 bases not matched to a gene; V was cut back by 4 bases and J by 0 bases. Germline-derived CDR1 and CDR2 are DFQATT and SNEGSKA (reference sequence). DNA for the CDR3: TGCAGTGCTACCGGGACAGGGGTGTATAGCAATCAGCCCCAGCATTTT. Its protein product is CSATGTGVYSNQPQHF.

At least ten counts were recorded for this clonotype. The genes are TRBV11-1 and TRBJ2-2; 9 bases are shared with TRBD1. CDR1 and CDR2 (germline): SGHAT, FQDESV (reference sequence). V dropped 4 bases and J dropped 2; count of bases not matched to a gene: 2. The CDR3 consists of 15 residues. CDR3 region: CASSSGQGNTGELFF. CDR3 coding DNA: TGTGCCAGCAGCTCGGGACAGGGAAACACCGGGGAGCTGTTTTTT.

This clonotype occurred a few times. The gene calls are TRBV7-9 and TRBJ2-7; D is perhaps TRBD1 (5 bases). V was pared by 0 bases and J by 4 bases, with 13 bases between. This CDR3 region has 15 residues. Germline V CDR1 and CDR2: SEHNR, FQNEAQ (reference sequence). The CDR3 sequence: CASSLASGQGYEQYF. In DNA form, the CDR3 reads TGTGCCAGCAGCTTAGCCTCGGGTCAGGGATACGAGCAGTACTTC.

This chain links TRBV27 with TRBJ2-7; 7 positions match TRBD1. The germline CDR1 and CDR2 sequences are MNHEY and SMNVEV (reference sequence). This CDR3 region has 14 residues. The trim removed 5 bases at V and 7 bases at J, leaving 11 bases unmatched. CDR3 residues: CASSPPSRGWEQYF. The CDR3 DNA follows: TGTGCCAGCAGTCCCCCGTCCAGGGGGTGGGAGCAGTACTTC.

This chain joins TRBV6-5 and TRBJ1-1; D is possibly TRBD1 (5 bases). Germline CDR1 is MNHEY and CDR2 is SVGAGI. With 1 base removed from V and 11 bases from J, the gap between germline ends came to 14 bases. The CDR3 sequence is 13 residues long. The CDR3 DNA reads TGTGCCAGCAGTTACTTCAGGGAGACCAGCGCTTTCTTT. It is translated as CASSYFRETSAFF.

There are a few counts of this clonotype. The CDR3 nucleotides are TGCAGTGCTCCCGGGTCAGCATTTGTGCAGCAGTACTTC. Protein sequence: CSAPGSAFVQQYF. V gene TRBV20-1 combines with J gene TRBJ2-7, with no clear D. V gave up 5 bases and J gave up 8 bases, with 19 bases separating them. This CDR3 has 13 amino acids. The V gene's germline CDR1 is DFQATT and CDR2 SNEGSKA (reference sequence).

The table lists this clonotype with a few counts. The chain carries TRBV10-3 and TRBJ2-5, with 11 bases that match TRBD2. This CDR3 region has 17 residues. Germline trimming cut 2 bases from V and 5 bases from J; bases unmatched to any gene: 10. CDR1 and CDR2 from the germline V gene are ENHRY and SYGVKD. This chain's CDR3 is CAISEPQTSGERETQYF. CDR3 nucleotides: TGTGCCATCAGTGAGCCGCAGACTAGCGGGGAGAGGGAGACCCAGTACTTC.

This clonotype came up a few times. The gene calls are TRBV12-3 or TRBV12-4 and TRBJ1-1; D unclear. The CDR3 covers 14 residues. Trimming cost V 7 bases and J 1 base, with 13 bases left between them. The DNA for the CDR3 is TGTGCCAGCACCCCCCCCCGTTCGAACACTGAAGCTTTCTTT. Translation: CASTPPRSNTEAFF.

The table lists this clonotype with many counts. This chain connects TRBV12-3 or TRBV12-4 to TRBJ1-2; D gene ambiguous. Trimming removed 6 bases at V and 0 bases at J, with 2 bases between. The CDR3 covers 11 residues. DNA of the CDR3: TGTGCCAGCAGCACTAACTATGGCTACACCTTC. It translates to CASSTNYGYTF.

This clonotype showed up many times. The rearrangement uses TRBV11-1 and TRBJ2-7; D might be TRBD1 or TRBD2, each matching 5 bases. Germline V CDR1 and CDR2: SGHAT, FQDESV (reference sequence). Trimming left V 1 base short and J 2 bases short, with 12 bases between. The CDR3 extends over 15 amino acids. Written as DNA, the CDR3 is TGTGCCAGCAGCTTAGTTGGGACGGTCCCCTACGAGCAGTACTTC. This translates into CASSLVGTVPYEQYF. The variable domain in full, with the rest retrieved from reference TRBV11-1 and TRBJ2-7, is EAEVAQSPRYKITEKSQAVAFWCDPISGHATLYWYRQILGQGPELLVQFQDESVVDDSQLPKDRFSAERLKGVDSTLKIQPAELGDSAMYLCASSLVGTVPYEQYFGPGTRLTVT.

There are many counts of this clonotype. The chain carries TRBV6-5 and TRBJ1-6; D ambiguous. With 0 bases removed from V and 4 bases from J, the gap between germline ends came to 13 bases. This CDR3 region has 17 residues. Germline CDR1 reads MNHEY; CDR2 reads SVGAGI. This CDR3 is CASSYSPVQTYNSPLHF. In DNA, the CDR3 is TGTGCCAGCAGTTACTCCCCAGTGCAAACGTATAATTCACCCCTCCACTTT.

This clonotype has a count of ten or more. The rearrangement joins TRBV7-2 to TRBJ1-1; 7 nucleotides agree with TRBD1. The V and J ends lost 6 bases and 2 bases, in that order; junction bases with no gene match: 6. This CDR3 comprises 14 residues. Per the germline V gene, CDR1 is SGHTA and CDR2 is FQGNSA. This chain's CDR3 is CASRAGTVNTEAFF. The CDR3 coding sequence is TGTGCCAGCAGAGCCGGGACAGTTAACACTGAAGCTTTCTTT.

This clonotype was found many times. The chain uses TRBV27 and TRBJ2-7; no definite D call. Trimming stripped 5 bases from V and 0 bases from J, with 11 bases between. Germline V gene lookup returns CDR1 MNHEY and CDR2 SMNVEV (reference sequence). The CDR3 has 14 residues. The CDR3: CASSTSVHSYEQYF. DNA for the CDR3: TGTGCCAGCAGTACCAGCGTCCACTCCTACGAGCAGTACTTC.

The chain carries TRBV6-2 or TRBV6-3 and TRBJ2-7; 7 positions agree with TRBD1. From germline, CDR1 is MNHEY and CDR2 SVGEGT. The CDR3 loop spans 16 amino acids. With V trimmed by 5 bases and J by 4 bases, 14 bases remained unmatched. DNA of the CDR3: TGTGCCAGCAGTGATTGGGACAGATCTTACTGGTACGAGCAGTACTTC. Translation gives CASSDWDRSYWYEQYF.

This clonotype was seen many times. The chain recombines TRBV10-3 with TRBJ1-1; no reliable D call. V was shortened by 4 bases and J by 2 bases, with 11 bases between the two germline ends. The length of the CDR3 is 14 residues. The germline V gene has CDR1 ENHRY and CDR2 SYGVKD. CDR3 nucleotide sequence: TGTGCCATCAGTGCCGCGGGTGATAACACTGAAGCTTTCTTT. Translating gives CAISAAGDNTEAFF.